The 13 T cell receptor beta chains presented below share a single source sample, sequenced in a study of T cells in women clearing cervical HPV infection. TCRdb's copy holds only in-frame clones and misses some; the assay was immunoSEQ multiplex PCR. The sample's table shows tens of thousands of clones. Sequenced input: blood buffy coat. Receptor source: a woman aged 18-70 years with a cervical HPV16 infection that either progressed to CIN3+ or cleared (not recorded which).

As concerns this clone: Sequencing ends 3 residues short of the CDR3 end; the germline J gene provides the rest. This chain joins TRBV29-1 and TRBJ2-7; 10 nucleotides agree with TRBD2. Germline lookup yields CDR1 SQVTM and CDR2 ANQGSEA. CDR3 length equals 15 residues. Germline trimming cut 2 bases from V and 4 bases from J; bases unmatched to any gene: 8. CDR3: CSVEWAAGGRYEQYF. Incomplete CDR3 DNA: TGCAGCGTTGAATGGGCAGCGGGAGGGAGGTACGAG.

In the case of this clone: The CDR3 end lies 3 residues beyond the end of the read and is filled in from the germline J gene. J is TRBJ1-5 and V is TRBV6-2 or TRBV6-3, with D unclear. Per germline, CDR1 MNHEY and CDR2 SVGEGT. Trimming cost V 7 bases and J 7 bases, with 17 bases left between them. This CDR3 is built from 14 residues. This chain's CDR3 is CASMSGGWNQPQHF. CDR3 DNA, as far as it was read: TGTGCCAGCATGAGCGGAGGGTGGAACCAGCCC.

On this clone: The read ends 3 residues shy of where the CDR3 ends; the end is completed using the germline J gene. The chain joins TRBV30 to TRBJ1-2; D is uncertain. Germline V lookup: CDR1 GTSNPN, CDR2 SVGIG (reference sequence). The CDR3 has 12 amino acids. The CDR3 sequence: CAWGSGSGDYTF. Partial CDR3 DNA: TGTGCCTGGGGTTCGGGGAGCGGAGAC.

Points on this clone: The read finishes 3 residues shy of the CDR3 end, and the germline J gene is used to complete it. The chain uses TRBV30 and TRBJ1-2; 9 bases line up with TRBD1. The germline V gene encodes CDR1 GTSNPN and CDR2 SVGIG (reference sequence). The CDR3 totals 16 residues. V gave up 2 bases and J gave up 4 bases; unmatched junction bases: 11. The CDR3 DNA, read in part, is TGTGCCTGGAGTTCCTTGGACAGGGGAGGTAGCTATGGC. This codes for CAWSSLDRGGSYG. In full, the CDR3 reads CAWSSLDRGGSYGYTF. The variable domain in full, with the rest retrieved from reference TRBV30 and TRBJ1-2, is SQTIHQWPATLVQPVGSPLSLECTVEGTSNPNLYWYRQAAGRGLQLLFYSVGIGQISSEVPQNLSASRPQDRQFILSSKKLLLSDSGFYLCAWSSLDRGGSYGYTFGSGTRLTVV.

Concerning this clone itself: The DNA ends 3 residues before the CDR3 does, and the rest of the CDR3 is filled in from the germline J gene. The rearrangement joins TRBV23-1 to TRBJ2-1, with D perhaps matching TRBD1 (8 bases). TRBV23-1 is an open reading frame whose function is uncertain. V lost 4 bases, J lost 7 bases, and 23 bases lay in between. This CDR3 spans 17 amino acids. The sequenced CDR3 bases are TGCGCCAGCAGTCCCAGGTCAAACAGGGGGGGTAAAAATGAG. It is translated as CASSPRSNRGGKNE. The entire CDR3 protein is CASSPRSNRGGKNEQFF.

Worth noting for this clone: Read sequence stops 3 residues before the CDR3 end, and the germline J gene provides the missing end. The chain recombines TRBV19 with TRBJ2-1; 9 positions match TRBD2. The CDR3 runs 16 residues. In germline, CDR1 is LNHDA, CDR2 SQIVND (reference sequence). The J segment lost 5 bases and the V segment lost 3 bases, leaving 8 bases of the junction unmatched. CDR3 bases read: TGTGCCAGTAGTATTTTTCCGACTAGCGGAAACAATGAG. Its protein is CASSIFPTSGNNE. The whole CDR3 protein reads CASSIFPTSGNNEQFF.

The CDR3 sequence: CASSLGGQGDEKLFF. CDR3 bases read: TGCGCCAGCAGCTTGGGTGGACAGGGGGACGAAAAA. The genes are TRBV5-1 and TRBJ1-4, with 10 bases matching TRBD1. The read halts 3 residues ahead of the CDR3 end, with the missing end drawn from the germline J gene. V was pared by 0 bases and J by 8 bases, with 4 bases of the junction left unmatched. Per germline, CDR1 SGHRS and CDR2 YFSETQ. The CDR3 length is 15 residues.

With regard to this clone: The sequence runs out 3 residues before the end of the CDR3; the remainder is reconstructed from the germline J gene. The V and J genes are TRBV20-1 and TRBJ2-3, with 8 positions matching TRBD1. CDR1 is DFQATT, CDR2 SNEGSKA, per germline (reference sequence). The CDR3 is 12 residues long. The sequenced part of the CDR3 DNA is TGCAGTGCTCACAGGGGGGAAGAGACG. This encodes CSAHRGEET. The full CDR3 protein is CSAHRGEETQYF.

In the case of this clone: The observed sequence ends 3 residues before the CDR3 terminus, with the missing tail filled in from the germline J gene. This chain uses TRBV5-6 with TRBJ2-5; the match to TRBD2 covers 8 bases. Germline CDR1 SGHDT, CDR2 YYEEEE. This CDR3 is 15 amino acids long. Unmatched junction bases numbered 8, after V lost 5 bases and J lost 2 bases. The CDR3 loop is CASRRGASGQETQYF. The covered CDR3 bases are TGTGCCAGCAGGCGGGGGGCTAGCGGGCAAGAGACC.

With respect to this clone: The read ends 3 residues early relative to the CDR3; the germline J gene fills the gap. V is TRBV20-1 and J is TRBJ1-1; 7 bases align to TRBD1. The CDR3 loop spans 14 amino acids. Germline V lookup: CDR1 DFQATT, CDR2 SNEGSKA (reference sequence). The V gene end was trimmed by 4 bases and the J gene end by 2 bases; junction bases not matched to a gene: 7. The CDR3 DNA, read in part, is TGCAGTGCTAAGAAACAGGGGATAAACACTGAA. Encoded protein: CSAKKQGINTE. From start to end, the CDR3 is CSAKKQGINTEAFF.

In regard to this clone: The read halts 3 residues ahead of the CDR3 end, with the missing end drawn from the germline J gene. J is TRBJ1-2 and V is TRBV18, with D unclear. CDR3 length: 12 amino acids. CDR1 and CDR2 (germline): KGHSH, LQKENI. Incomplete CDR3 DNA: TGTGCCAGCTCACCATACGCAGATACC. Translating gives CASSPYADT. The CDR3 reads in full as CASSPYADTYTF.

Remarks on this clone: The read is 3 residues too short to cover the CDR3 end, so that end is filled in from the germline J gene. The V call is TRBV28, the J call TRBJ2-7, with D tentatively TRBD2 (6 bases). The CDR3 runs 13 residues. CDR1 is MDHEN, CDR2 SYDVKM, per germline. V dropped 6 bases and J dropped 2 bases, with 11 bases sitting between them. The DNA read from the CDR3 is TGTGCCAGCAGAACTAGCCCCACCTACGAG. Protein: CASRTSPTYE. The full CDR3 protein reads CASRTSPTYEQYF.

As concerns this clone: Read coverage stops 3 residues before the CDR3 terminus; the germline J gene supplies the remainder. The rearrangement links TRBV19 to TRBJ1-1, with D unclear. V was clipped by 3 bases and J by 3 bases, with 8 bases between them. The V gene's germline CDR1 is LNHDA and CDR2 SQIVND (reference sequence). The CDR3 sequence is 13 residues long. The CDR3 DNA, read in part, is TGTGCCAGTAGTATTCTCCCGGACACTGAA. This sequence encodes CASSILPDTE. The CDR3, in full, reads CASSILPDTEAFF.